This is a list of T cell receptor beta chains from one sample in a study of cytomegalovirus exposure and HLA in healthy donors. Generated by immunoSEQ multiplex PCR, the TCRdb table keeps only in-frame clones and is missing some. The sample lists 150,000 to 200,000 clones, over 75% occurring once. Sequenced: PBMCs. These receptors all come from a female donor in good health and CMV-seronegative. CDR3s include the opening cysteine and the closing phenylalanine or tryptophan. Each record gives: clone size, D gene, CDR3 length, V gene, J gene, CDR3 protein, CDR3 DNA. The D gene is left open where the match is weak. Expanded clones are given a class, and other clones once, few, many or no size at all.

clone size: -
D gene: -
CDR3 length: 13
V gene: TRBV29-1
J gene: TRBJ2-7
CDR3 protein: CSVLQDRLYEQYF
CDR3 DNA: TGCAGCGTTCTACAAGACAGGCTCTACGAGCAGTACTTC

clone size: -
D gene: TRBD1
CDR3 length: 13
V gene: TRBV28
J gene: TRBJ1-2
CDR3 protein: CASRRGQGNGYTF
CDR3 DNA: TGTGCCAGCAGGAGGGGGCAGGGAAATGGCTACACCTTC

clone size: -
D gene: TRBD1
CDR3 length: 15
V gene: TRBV5-4
J gene: TRBJ2-7
CDR3 protein: CASSLDLQGVYEQYF
CDR3 DNA: TGTGCCAGCAGCTTGGACCTCCAGGGGGTCTACGAGCAGTACTTC

clone size: few
D gene: -
CDR3 length: 14
V gene: TRBV28
J gene: TRBJ2-7
CDR3 protein: CASSSGDIAYEQYF
CDR3 DNA: TGTGCCAGCAGTTCCGGGGACATTGCCTACGAGCAGTACTTC

clone size: -
D gene: TRBD2
CDR3 length: 14
V gene: TRBV27
J gene: TRBJ2-1
CDR3 protein: CATLTSGRLREQFF
CDR3 DNA: TGTGCCACCCTGACTAGCGGGAGACTACGGGAGCAGTTCTTC

clone size: -
D gene: TRBD2
CDR3 length: 13
V gene: TRBV6-1
J gene: TRBJ2-1
CDR3 protein: CAARRERSNEQFF
CDR3 DNA: TGTGCCGCAAGGCGGGAGCGCAGCAATGAGCAGTTCTTC

clone size: few
D gene: TRBD1
CDR3 length: 13
V gene: TRBV5-1
J gene: TRBJ2-5
CDR3 protein: CASSSGQGETQYF
CDR3 DNA: TGCGCCAGCAGCTCAGGACAGGGGGAGACCCAGTACTTC

clone size: -
D gene: TRBD1
CDR3 length: 16
V gene: TRBV9
J gene: TRBJ2-7
CDR3 protein: CASSVDIGQGAHEQYF
CDR3 DNA: TGTGCCAGCAGCGTAGACATCGGACAGGGGGCCCACGAGCAGTACTTC

clone size: -
D gene: TRBD1
CDR3 length: 16
V gene: TRBV15
J gene: TRBJ1-4
CDR3 protein: CATSRDRDRGWEKLFF
CDR3 DNA: TGTGCCACCAGCAGAGACCGGGACAGGGGTTGGGAAAAACTGTTTTTT

clone size: -
D gene: TRBD1
CDR3 length: 15
V gene: TRBV9
J gene: TRBJ1-5
CDR3 protein: CASSEGQGGNQPQHF
CDR3 DNA: TGTGCCAGCAGCGAGGGACAGGGTGGCAATCAGCCCCAGCATTTT

clone size: -
D gene: -
CDR3 length: 14
V gene: TRBV11-3
J gene: TRBJ1-1
CDR3 protein: CASSLAEGVTEAFF
CDR3 DNA: TGTGCCAGCAGCTTAGCGGAAGGGGTTACTGAAGCTTTCTTT

clone size: -
D gene: TRBD1
CDR3 length: 15
V gene: TRBV4-2
J gene: TRBJ1-2
CDR3 protein: CASSQAGTGVSGYTF
CDR3 DNA: TGTGCCAGCAGCCAAGCCGGGACAGGGGTGAGTGGCTACACCTTC

clone size: once
D gene: -
CDR3 length: 19
V gene: TRBV7-9
J gene: TRBJ1-4
CDR3 protein: CASSLDSPRQPRRDEKLFF
CDR3 DNA: TGTGCCAGCAGCTTAGATAGTCCCCGACAGCCCAGACGTGATGAAAAACTGTTTTTT

clone size: -
D gene: -
CDR3 length: 14
V gene: TRBV30
J gene: TRBJ1-4
CDR3 protein: CAWVGAATNEKLFF
CDR3 DNA: TGTGCCTGGGTGGGGGCCGCAACTAATGAAAAACTGTTTTTT

clone size: -
D gene: -
CDR3 length: 13
V gene: TRBV28
J gene: TRBJ2-7
CDR3 protein: CATNRGGFDEQYF
CDR3 DNA: TGTGCCACGAACAGGGGGGGGTTCGACGAGCAGTACTTC

clone size: -
D gene: TRBD1
CDR3 length: 13
V gene: TRBV9
J gene: TRBJ1-1
CDR3 protein: CASSASRTGEAFF
CDR3 DNA: TGTGCCAGCAGCGCCTCAAGGACAGGTGAAGCTTTCTTT

clone size: -
D gene: -
CDR3 length: 13
V gene: TRBV29-1
J gene: TRBJ1-1
CDR3 protein: CSGLTTGNTEAFF
CDR3 DNA: TGCAGCGGACTAACGACGGGGAACACTGAAGCTTTCTTT

clone size: -
D gene: -
CDR3 length: 16
V gene: TRBV5-1
J gene: TRBJ1-4
CDR3 protein: CASSLDSRSGNEKLFF
CDR3 DNA: TGCGCCAGCAGCTTGGACTCTCGGTCCGGGAATGAAAAACTGTTTTTT

clone size: once
D gene: -
CDR3 length: 16
V gene: TRBV6-1
J gene: TRBJ2-3
CDR3 protein: CASSVNMEAFADTQYF
CDR3 DNA: TGTGCCAGCAGTGTCAATATGGAGGCTTTTGCAGATACGCAGTATTTT

clone size: -
D gene: -
CDR3 length: 16
V gene: TRBV4-3
J gene: TRBJ2-3
CDR3 protein: CASSRGLAGLPDTQYF
CDR3 DNA: TGCGCCAGCAGCCGGGGACTGGCAGGGCTCCCAGATACGCAGTATTTT

clone size: -
D gene: -
CDR3 length: 15
V gene: TRBV23-1
J gene: TRBJ2-3
CDR3 protein: CASVVLGTRTDTQYF
CDR3 DNA: TGCGCCAGCGTCGTCTTAGGGACTCGCACAGATACGCAGTATTTT

clone size: -
D gene: TRBD1
CDR3 length: 14
V gene: TRBV29-1
J gene: TRBJ1-3
CDR3 protein: CSVGQGKSGNTIYF
CDR3 DNA: TGCAGCGTGGGACAGGGAAAGAGCGGAAACACCATATATTTT

clone size: -
D gene: -
CDR3 length: 12
V gene: TRBV19
J gene: TRBJ2-7
CDR3 protein: CASSLQGYEQYF
CDR3 DNA: TGTGCCAGTAGTCTTCAGGGCTACGAGCAGTACTTC

clone size: -
D gene: -
CDR3 length: 14
V gene: TRBV5-4
J gene: TRBJ1-2
CDR3 protein: CASSQDRSNYGYTF
CDR3 DNA: TGTGCCAGCAGCCAAGACAGGTCTAACTATGGCTACACCTTC

clone size: -
D gene: -
CDR3 length: 14
V gene: TRBV6-5
J gene: TRBJ1-2
CDR3 protein: CASRGAGSNYGYTF
CDR3 DNA: TGTGCCAGCCGCGGGGCAGGGAGCAACTATGGCTACACCTTC

clone size: -
D gene: TRBD1
CDR3 length: 15
V gene: TRBV27
J gene: TRBJ2-3
CDR3 protein: CASSSPSGTVDTQYF
CDR3 DNA: TGTGCCAGCAGTTCCCCTTCAGGGACAGTAGATACGCAGTATTTT

clone size: once
D gene: -
CDR3 length: 15
V gene: TRBV19
J gene: TRBJ2-4
CDR3 protein: CASSLLDSGKNIQYF
CDR3 DNA: TGTGCCAGTAGCCTTCTTGACAGTGGGAAAAACATTCAGTACTTC

clone size: -
D gene: TRBD2
CDR3 length: 15
V gene: TRBV27
J gene: TRBJ2-7
CDR3 protein: CASSSGGSGPYEQYF
CDR3 DNA: TGTGCCAGCAGTTCTGGCGGGAGTGGGCCCTACGAGCAGTACTTC

clone size: -
D gene: TRBD1
CDR3 length: 14
V gene: TRBV15
J gene: TRBJ2-3
CDR3 protein: CATEDRSATDTQYF
CDR3 DNA: TGTGCCACTGAGGACAGGTCGGCCACAGATACGCAGTATTTT

clone size: -
D gene: -
CDR3 length: 13
V gene: TRBV19
J gene: TRBJ2-7
CDR3 protein: CASSNEAFHEQYF
CDR3 DNA: TGTGCCAGTAGTAACGAAGCATTCCACGAGCAGTACTTC